The 20 T cell receptor beta chains below were found in one sample sequenced in a study of T cells in Graves' hyperthyroidism and ophthalmopathy. RNA transcripts provided the source from which TCR beta CDR3 regions were amplified. Primed by the HTBI set, a first-round RT-PCR was run on the TCR CDR3. TCRdb re-called the multiplex PCR reads through MiXCR, storing one row per CDR3 protein. This sample has 300,000 to 400,000 distinct CDR3 sequences; 13% occur once, and the top ten carry around 9.2%. The specimen was blood. These receptors came from a young woman with Graves' hyperthyroidism.

V usage is TRBV12-3 or TRBV12-4 and J usage is TRBJ2-2; weak D call: TRBD1 (7 bases). The CDR3 is 16 residues long. V was clipped by 3 bases and J by 0 bases, with 11 bases between them. The CDR3 DNA reads as TGTGCCAGCAGTTTCGGCGGGACAGCGAACACCGGGGAGCTGTTTTTT. Translation gives CASSFGGTANTGELFF.

In its sample, this clonotype was seen many times. It may be a read error: a sequence one base away is much more abundant. The V and J genes are TRBV11-2 and TRBJ2-7; TRBD1 matches at 11 bases. After removal of 4 bases from V and 6 bases from J, the junction contained 5 bases not matched to a gene. Germline CDR1 is SGHAT and CDR2 is FQNNGV. The CDR3 spans 14 residues. CDR3 in amino acids: CASSSGTGGCEQYF. As DNA, the CDR3 is TGTGCCAGCAGCTCAGGGACAGGGGGATGCGAGCAGTACTTC.

The table lists this clonotype with many counts. The chain combines TRBV4-3 with TRBJ2-7, with TRBD1 matching 9 bases. The CDR3 runs 17 residues. Trimming removed 0 bases from V and 2 bases from J; junction bases left unmatched: 8. From germline, CDR1 is LGHNA and CDR2 YSLEER. The CDR3 is CASSQDGGTGNPYEQYF. The CDR3 bases are TGCGCCAGCAGCCAAGACGGGGGGACAGGGAACCCCTACGAGCAGTACTTC.

This clonotype appeared many times. The chain recombines TRBV12-3 or TRBV12-4 with TRBJ1-2, with a possible D match to TRBD1 (5 bases). The CDR3 totals 13 residues. V lost 3 bases to trimming and J lost 4 bases, with 9 bases between them. The CDR3 nucleotides are TGTGCCAGCAGTTTGGGGGTTGGCTATGGCTACACCTTC. Residues: CASSLGVGYGYTF.

The chain carries TRBV30 and TRBJ2-4, with no clear D. The CDR3 extends over 16 amino acids. With 0 bases removed from V and 0 bases from J, the gap between germline ends came to 12 bases. The germline V gene encodes CDR1 GTSNPN and CDR2 SVGIG (reference sequence). DNA of the CDR3: TGTGCCTGGAGTGTACCTAGTCAGTTAGCCAAAAACATTCAGTACTTC. This codes for CAWSVPSQLAKNIQYF.

This clonotype was counted ten times or more. The genes are TRBV7-2 and TRBJ2-7, with 9 positions matching TRBD2. J lost 2 bases, V lost 5 bases, and 7 bases had no gene match. Germline CDR1 and CDR2: SGHTA and FQGNSA. The CDR3 length is 15 residues. The CDR3 spells CASSDSGGPAYEQYF. The DNA for the CDR3 is TGTGCCAGCAGCGACAGCGGGGGGCCCGCCTACGAGCAGTACTTC.

The gene calls are TRBV5-4 and TRBJ2-4, with D tentatively TRBD1 or TRBD2 (5 bases each). Trimming cost V 5 bases and J 5 bases, with 20 bases left between them. CDR1 is SGHNT, CDR2 YYREEE, per germline (reference sequence). The CDR3 has 16 amino acids. The CDR3: CASSPGPIIPENIQYF. The DNA of the CDR3 is TGTGCCAGCAGTCCGGGACCCATTATTCCCGAAAACATTCAGTACTTC.

This clonotype was counted many times. The V gene is TRBV29-1, the J gene TRBJ2-1; 9 nucleotides match TRBD2. The V gene end was trimmed by 4 bases and the J gene end by 7 bases; junction bases not matched to a gene: 8. Germline V gene sequence: CDR1 SQVTM, CDR2 ANQGSEA. The CDR3 loop spans 14 amino acids. The CDR3 loop is CSVGGLAGRNEQFF. The DNA of the CDR3 is TGCAGCGTTGGTGGTCTAGCGGGAAGGAATGAGCAGTTCTTC.

This clonotype occurred many times. The V gene is TRBV20-1, the J gene TRBJ2-3; D gene ambiguous. CDR1 DFQATT and CDR2 SNEGSKA come from the germline V gene (reference sequence). With 7 bases removed from V and 2 bases from J, the gap between germline ends came to 7 bases. This CDR3 comprises 11 residues. CDR3 coding DNA: TGCAGTGTTGCGGTCACAGATACGCAGTATTTT. Its protein product is CSVAVTDTQYF.

The V and J genes are TRBV11-2 and TRBJ1-2; D is uncertain. V was pared by 5 bases and J by 7 bases, with 17 bases between. The CDR3 spans 14 residues. Looked up from germline, CDR1 is SGHAT and CDR2 is FQNNGV. The CDR3 DNA follows: TGTGCCAGCAGCCTTAACGCTCCAGGACCTGGCTACACCTTC. Translating it yields CASSLNAPGPGYTF.

Many counts were recorded for this clonotype. The chain carries TRBV20-1 and TRBJ2-7; TRBD1 matches at 7 bases. V dropped 7 bases and J dropped 0; count of bases not matched to a gene: 3. This CDR3 spans 12 amino acids. Germline V gene lookup returns CDR1 DFQATT and CDR2 SNEGSKA (reference sequence). CDR3 region: CSVDRSSYEQYF. CDR3 bases: TGCAGTGTGGACAGGAGCTCCTACGAGCAGTACTTC.

This clonotype was counted at least ten times. J is TRBJ2-7 and V is TRBV6-1, with 7 positions matching TRBD2. CDR1 is MNHNS and CDR2 is SASEGT in the germline V gene. After removal of 4 bases from V and 4 bases from J, the junction contained 1 base not matched to a gene. The CDR3 has 12 amino acids. The CDR3 coding sequence is TGTGCCAGCAGTGGGGAGGGGTACGAGCAGTACTTC. Amino acid sequence: CASSGEGYEQYF.

This clonotype has at least ten counts. The chain is built from TRBV10-3 and TRBJ2-7; 9 bases map to TRBD2. With 5 bases clipped from V and 0 bases from J, the junction kept 8 bases outside the gene matches. This CDR3 region has 16 residues. Germline CDR1 and CDR2: ENHRY and SYGVKD. The CDR3 sequence is CAISLSSGIYSYEQYF. The CDR3 nucleotides read TGTGCCATCAGTCTTTCTAGCGGGATTTACTCCTACGAGCAGTACTTC.

This clonotype was seen ten or more times. V is TRBV20-1 and J is TRBJ1-1; tentatively, D is TRBD1 (6 bases). Germline CDR1 and CDR2: DFQATT and SNEGSKA (reference sequence). V lost 2 bases, J lost 1 base, and 11 bases lay in between. CDR3 size: 14 residues. This CDR3 is CSARSRTANTEAFF. CDR3 in DNA: TGCAGTGCTAGATCAAGGACAGCGAACACTGAAGCTTTCTTT.

This clonotype was seen repeatedly, ten times or more. This sequence joins TRBV7-8 and TRBJ1-5; D uncertain. Germline CDR1 and CDR2: SGHVS and FQNEAQ. Trimming stripped 2 bases from V and 6 bases from J, with 14 bases between. CDR3 length equals 15 residues. In DNA form, the CDR3 reads TGTGCCAGCAGCTTATTAGGCTCCGGGCGTCAGCCCCAGCATTTT. Encoded protein: CASSLLGSGRQPQHF.

This clonotype was seen repeatedly, ten times or more. This chain links TRBV12-3 or TRBV12-4 with TRBJ1-1; the match to TRBD1 covers 7 bases. This CDR3 spans 14 amino acids. Germline trimming cut 6 bases from V and 2 bases from J; bases unmatched to any gene: 6. The CDR3 protein is CASREGALNTEAFF. CDR3 DNA sequence: TGTGCCAGCAGAGAGGGGGCCCTAAACACTGAAGCTTTCTTT.

As to this clonotype: This clone may be a read error of a much larger clone one base away. The CDR3 region is CASSSLRDGEDTEAFF. CDR3 nucleotides: TGTGCCAGCAGCTCACTCCGGGACGGGGAGGACACTGAAGCTTTCTTT. V and J are TRBV13 and TRBJ1-1; possibly TRBD1 for D (5 bases). This CDR3 contains 16 residues. Trimming pared 4 bases from V and 3 bases from J, leaving 18 bases between. Per the germline V gene, CDR1 is PRHDT and CDR2 is FYEKMQ (reference sequence).

CDR3 amino acids: CASSIVGASTASPLHF. In DNA, the CDR3 is TGTGCCAGTAGTATAGTTGGAGCCTCAACAGCGTCACCCCTCCACTTT. The chain carries TRBV19 and TRBJ1-6; no reliable D call. Trimming removed 1 base from V and 10 bases from J, with 17 bases in between. Per the germline V gene, CDR1 is LNHDA and CDR2 is SQIVND (reference sequence). The CDR3 runs 16 residues.

The table lists this clonotype with many counts. This rearrangement joins TRBV20-1 to TRBJ1-3, with D perhaps TRBD1 (5 bases). Germline-derived CDR1 and CDR2 are DFQATT and SNEGSKA (reference sequence). CDR3 length: 18 amino acids. Trimming left V 3 bases short and J 0 bases short, with 21 bases between. The DNA for the CDR3 is TGCAGTGCTAGGGAAACCCACCCGGGACCGATCTCTGGAAACACCATATATTTT. This encodes CSARETHPGPISGNTIYF.

This clonotype was counted ten times or more. J is TRBJ2-3 and V is TRBV14, with 9 nucleotides matching TRBD1. Germline CDR1 reads SGHDN; CDR2 reads FVKESK. The CDR3 covers 16 residues. Trimming cost V 1 base and J 4 bases; bases outside gene matches: 6. The CDR3 sequence is CASSQAGTGHSDTQYF. Here the CDR3 DNA reads TGTGCCAGCAGCCAAGCCGGGACAGGGCACTCAGATACGCAGTATTTT. Variable domain in full (rest from reference TRBV14 and TRBJ2-3): EAGVTQFPSHSVIEKGQTVTLRCDPISGHDNLYWYRRVMGKEIKFLLHFVKESKQDESGMPNNRFLAERTGGTYSTLKVQPAELEDSGVYFCASSQAGTGHSDTQYFGPGTRLTVL.